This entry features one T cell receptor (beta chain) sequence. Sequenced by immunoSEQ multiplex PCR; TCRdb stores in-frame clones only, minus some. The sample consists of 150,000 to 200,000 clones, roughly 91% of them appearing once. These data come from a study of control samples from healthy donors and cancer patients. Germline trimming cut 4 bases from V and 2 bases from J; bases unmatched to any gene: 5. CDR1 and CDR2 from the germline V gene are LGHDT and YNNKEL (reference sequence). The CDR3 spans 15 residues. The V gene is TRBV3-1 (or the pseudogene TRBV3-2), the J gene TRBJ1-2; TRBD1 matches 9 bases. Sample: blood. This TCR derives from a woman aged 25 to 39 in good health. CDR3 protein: CASSPGTGHNYGYTF. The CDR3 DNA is TGTGCCAGCAGCCCCGGGACAGGGCACAACTATGGCTACACCTTC.